This passage covers 30 T cell receptor beta chains from one sample sequenced in a study of cytomegalovirus exposure and HLA in healthy donors. The study ran its PCR with 60 Vbeta and 13 Jbeta primers. TCRdb's copy holds only in-frame clones and misses some; the assay was immunoSEQ multiplex PCR. The sample contains 210,000 or so clones, over 60% of which appear only once. Sequenced material: PBMCs. Receptor source: a man between 18 and 29 years old in good health and CMV-seronegative.

This clone was picked up a small number of times. V is TRBV19 and J is TRBJ2-1, with 8 bases fitting TRBD2. After removal of 7 bases from V and 8 bases from J, the junction contained 10 bases not matched to a gene. CDR3 size: 14 residues. The germline CDR1 and CDR2 sequences are LNHDA and SQIVND (reference sequence). CDR3 bases: TGTGCCAGTATGGGGTTTAGCGGGGTGCATGAGCAGTTCTTC. It codes for CASMGFSGVHEQFF.

This clone was picked up one time. The rearrangement uses TRBV7-9 and TRBJ2-3; 14 bases are a match to TRBD2. The germline V gene has CDR1 SEHNR and CDR2 FQNEAQ (reference sequence). V lost 3 bases, J lost 1 base, and 6 bases stayed unmatched. The CDR3 totals 18 residues. The CDR3, as DNA: TGTGCCAGCAGCTTGAGGCGACTAGCGGGGGGGCGCACAGATACGCAGTATTTT. This codes for CASSLRRLAGGRTDTQYF.

This clone was counted once. This chain uses TRBV6-1 with TRBJ1-1; D ambiguous. Trimming removed 0 bases from V and 1 base from J, with 6 bases in between. The CDR3 loop spans 14 amino acids. The V gene's germline CDR1 is MNHNS and CDR2 SASEGT. CDR3 loop: CASSEAGPNTEAFF. As DNA, the CDR3 is TGTGCCAGCAGTGAAGCTGGGCCGAACACTGAAGCTTTCTTT.

CDR3: CASSFRHRYTEAFF. The CDR3 nucleotides read TGTGCCAGCAGCTTTCGCCACCGGTACACTGAAGCTTTCTTT. The V gene is TRBV7-3, the J gene TRBJ1-1; D ambiguous. V was trimmed by 3 bases and J by 3 bases, leaving 11 bases between them. The CDR3 contains 14 residues. CDR1 SGHTA and CDR2 FQGTGA come from the germline V gene.

The chain employs TRBV7-3 and TRBJ1-1; 7 nucleotides line up with TRBD1. J gave up 4 bases and V 5 bases, and 4 bases lay outside the gene matches. Germline loops: CDR1 SGHTA, CDR2 FQGTGA. The CDR3 consists of 13 residues. CDR3 amino acids: CASSPGTVTEAFF. The CDR3 region has the DNA TGTGCCAGCAGCCCCGGGACAGTCACTGAAGCTTTCTTT.

The rearrangement joins TRBV19 to TRBJ2-3; 8 bases align to TRBD2. Germline CDR1 LNHDA, CDR2 SQIVND (reference sequence). The CDR3 sequence is 15 residues long. The V and J ends lost 6 bases and 2 bases, in that order; junction bases with no gene match: 7. This chain's CDR3 is CASSSGLAATDTQYF. In DNA, the CDR3 is TGTGCCAGTAGCAGCGGACTAGCCGCCACAGATACGCAGTATTTT.

The chain links TRBV28 to TRBJ1-2; no clear D. Trimming left V 3 bases short and J 8 bases short, with 10 bases between. Germline CDR1 is MDHEN and CDR2 is SYDVKM. The length of the CDR3 is 12 residues. CDR3 sequence: CASSFLPGGYTF. The CDR3 nucleotides are TGTGCCAGCAGTTTTCTCCCGGGGGGCTACACCTTC.

The genes are TRBV6-6 and TRBJ2-2; 11 bases line up with TRBD2. Germline CDR1 MNHNY, CDR2 SVGAGI (reference sequence). The V gene end was trimmed by 4 bases and the J gene end by 7 bases; junction bases not matched to a gene: 8. The CDR3 extends over 16 amino acids. Here the CDR3 reads CASSFLAGGPGGELFF. Written as DNA, the CDR3 is TGTGCCAGCAGTTTTTTAGCGGGAGGGCCGGGCGGGGAGCTGTTTTTT.

The rearrangement uses TRBV10-3 and TRBJ1-6; a possible D gene is TRBD1 (6 bases). The V end lost 3 bases, the J end lost 10 bases, and 16 bases lay between the germline ends. The V gene's germline CDR1 is ENHRY and CDR2 SYGVKD. The CDR3 is 15 residues long. CDR3 DNA sequence: TGTGCCATCAGTGAAGGGGGAGTAACTGACTCACCCCTCCACTTT. The encoded protein is CAISEGGVTDSPLHF.

The CDR3 spells CASSLGGYNEKLFF. CDR3 DNA: TGTGCCAGCAGTTTAGGAGGATATAATGAAAAACTGTTTTTT. The V and J genes are TRBV27 and TRBJ1-4; the D is unclear. Between the trimmed V and J ends, which lost 2 bases and 4 bases, there was a span of 8 bases. Germline values: CDR1 MNHEY, CDR2 SMNVEV (reference sequence). The CDR3 is made up of 14 amino acids.

A few counts support this clone. The chain carries TRBV19 and TRBJ2-5; 7 bases are shared with TRBD1. The CDR3 covers 12 residues. J lost 9 bases, V lost 6 bases, and 7 bases had no gene match. CDR1 is LNHDA and CDR2 is SQIVND in the germline V gene (reference sequence). CDR3 bases: TGTGCCAGTAGGAGAACCGGGACAGCCCAGTACTTC. It encodes CASRRTGTAQYF.

The CDR3: CATSARQGGQPQHF. CDR3 bases: TGTGCCACCAGCGCCCGACAGGGGGGACAGCCCCAGCATTTT. The rearrangement links TRBV15 to TRBJ1-5, with 9 bases identical to TRBD1. The CDR3 loop spans 14 amino acids. Germline CDR1 LNHNV, CDR2 YYDKDF (reference sequence). Losses at the gene ends were 5 bases for V and 7 bases for J; bases not matched to a gene: 6.

The V call is TRBV6-5, the J call TRBJ2-1; D is uncertain. V was shortened by 0 bases and J by 0 bases, with 6 bases between the two germline ends. This CDR3 is 15 amino acids long. Germline CDR1 and CDR2: MNHEY and SVGAGI. The CDR3 bases are TGTGCCAGCAGTTACTCGTCCAGCTCCTACAATGAGCAGTTCTTC. Protein product: CASSYSSSSYNEQFF.

The chain is built from TRBV7-6 and TRBJ2-5; no definite D call. V lost 1 base, J lost 3 bases, and 9 bases lay in between. The CDR3 is 14 residues long. Germline CDR1 is SGHVS and CDR2 is FNYEAQ. Here the CDR3 reads CASSLDSLKETQYF. In nucleotides, the CDR3 is TGTGCCAGCAGCTTAGATTCACTTAAAGAGACCCAGTACTTC.

The chain carries TRBV5-4 and TRBJ2-7, with D uncertain. There are 14 residues in the CDR3. Germline V lookup: CDR1 SGHNT, CDR2 YYREEE (reference sequence). V gave up 1 base and J gave up 7 bases, with 15 bases separating them. The chain's CDR3 is CASSLLVSPGEQYF. The CDR3 coding sequence is TGTGCCAGCAGCTTGCTAGTTTCTCCTGGAGAGCAGTACTTC.

This sequence joins TRBV12-5 and TRBJ2-7, with 7 bases lining up with TRBD1. Germline CDR1 is LGHNT and CDR2 is FRNRAP. V shed 1 base, J shed 4 bases, and the junction held 1 base outside the gene matches. The length of the CDR3 is 13 residues. CDR3 sequence (DNA): TGTGCTAGTGGTTTGGGGACAGGATACGAGCAGTACTTC. Its translation is CASGLGTGYEQYF.

This clone was observed once. V is TRBV28 and J is TRBJ2-1, with 9 bases fitting TRBD1. Trimming took 5 bases from V and 4 from J; bases not matched to a gene: 9. The CDR3 runs to 16 residues. CDR1 is MDHEN and CDR2 is SYDVKM in the germline V gene. The CDR3 DNA is TGTGCCAGCAGTCCCCCGGGACAGGGAATTTACAATGAGCAGTTCTTC. It codes for CASSPPGQGIYNEQFF.

CDR3 DNA: TGTGCCTGGAGCATGACTAGCTCAACAGATACGCAGTATTTT. Its translation: CAWSMTSSTDTQYF. The chain has TRBV30 and TRBJ2-3; 7 nucleotides agree with TRBD2. CDR1 GTSNPN and CDR2 SVGIG come from the germline V gene (reference sequence). The CDR3 is 14 residues long. Trimming took 3 bases from V and 3 from J; bases not matched to a gene: 6.

This clone was recorded only once. V gene TRBV30 combines with J gene TRBJ1-2; D remains unclear. V lost 8 bases and J 7 bases, leaving 17 bases between the germline ends. CDR1 is GTSNPN, CDR2 SVGIG, per germline (reference sequence). The CDR3 totals 12 residues. As DNA, the CDR3 is TGTGCCGGGATTAGCATGGCTCGTGGCTACACCTTC. It translates to CAGISMARGYTF.

This chain uses TRBV29-1 with TRBJ2-7, with TRBD2 matching 13 bases. CDR1 and CDR2 from the germline V gene are SQVTM and ANQGSEA. Trimming cost V 6 bases and J 4 bases; bases outside gene matches: 3. This CDR3 has 13 amino acids. The CDR3 loop is CSVRLAGGYEQYF. As DNA, the CDR3 is TGCAGCGTGAGACTAGCGGGAGGTTACGAGCAGTACTTC.

The chain uses TRBV4-3 and TRBJ2-3, with a weak D call TRBD1 (5 bases). V was pared by 1 base and J by 2 bases, with 16 bases between. The germline CDR1 and CDR2 sequences are LGHNA and YSLEER. This CDR3 has 17 amino acids. The CDR3 protein is CASSQALQGVHTDTQYF. The CDR3 nucleotides read TGCGCCAGCAGCCAAGCCCTCCAAGGGGTCCACACAGATACGCAGTATTTT.

This clone has more than one count but fewer than ten. This chain connects TRBV5-1 to TRBJ1-1; no clear D gene. The V gene's germline CDR1 is SGHRS and CDR2 YFSETQ. Trimming removed 2 bases at V and 5 bases at J, with 7 bases between. The CDR3 runs to 12 residues. The CDR3 reads CASSFRGTEAFF. DNA for the CDR3: TGCGCCAGCAGCTTCCGAGGGACTGAAGCTTTCTTT.

The chain employs TRBV7-9 and TRBJ2-1; TRBD2 might be the D (5 bases). CDR3 length equals 15 residues. The V and J ends lost 5 bases and 6 bases respectively, with 17 bases between them. The germline V gene encodes CDR1 SEHNR and CDR2 FQNEAQ (reference sequence). The CDR3 coding sequence is TGTGCCAGCAGCCAAGATGGTCCTAGCAGCAATGAGCAGTTCTTC. Protein: CASSQDGPSSNEQFF.

This clone was seen a few times. The J gene is TRBJ1-3, the V gene TRBV5-6, with 8 bases aligning to TRBD1. The germline V gene encodes CDR1 SGHDT and CDR2 YYEEEE. Unmatched junction bases numbered 1, after V lost 4 bases and J lost 1 base. The CDR3 runs 14 residues. The CDR3 loop is CASSGDRSGNTIYF. The CDR3 DNA is TGTGCCAGCAGCGGGGACAGGTCTGGAAACACCATATATTTT.

The genes are TRBV9 and TRBJ2-3, with a tentative D call TRBD1 (6 bases). Trimming took off 6 bases at V and 6 bases at J, with 14 bases between the two ends. The CDR3 loop spans 13 amino acids. Germline V gene lookup returns CDR1 SGDLS and CDR2 YYNGEE. DNA for the CDR3: TGTGCCAGCAACGTCAGGGGCGGGGATACGCAGTATTTT. It codes for CASNVRGGDTQYF.

CDR3 amino acids: CASSFERGTDTQYF. The DNA for the CDR3 is TGTGCCAGCAGCTTCGAGCGGGGAACAGATACGCAGTATTTT. The chain recombines TRBV7-3 with TRBJ2-3, with TRBD2 identical over 7 bases. The CDR3 runs to 14 residues. CDR1 is SGHTA, CDR2 FQGTGA, per germline. V shed 3 bases, J shed 3 bases, and the junction held 3 bases outside the gene matches.

This chain's CDR3 is CAWSVGGNIQYF. CDR3 nucleotides: TGTGCCTGGAGTGTTGGGGGGAACATTCAGTACTTC. V is TRBV30 and J is TRBJ2-4; a weak D match, TRBD2 (6 bases). Germline V CDR1 and CDR2: GTSNPN, SVGIG (reference sequence). Trimming pared 0 bases from V and 7 bases from J, leaving 7 bases between. The CDR3 has 12 residues.

The chain joins TRBV5-1 to TRBJ2-7; 9 nucleotides align to TRBD1. Germline V lookup: CDR1 SGHRS, CDR2 YFSETQ. The V gene end was trimmed by 1 base and the J gene end by 4 bases; junction bases not matched to a gene: 9. This CDR3 spans 16 amino acids. The chain's CDR3 is CASSLQPGTGIYEQYF. Here the CDR3 DNA reads TGCGCCAGCAGCTTGCAGCCCGGGACAGGGATATACGAGCAGTACTTC.

The gene calls are TRBV14 and TRBJ1-4, with D unresolved. V shed 5 bases and J shed 6 bases, with 7 bases lying between them. CDR1 and CDR2 from the germline V gene are SGHDN and FVKESK. The CDR3 runs 12 residues. CDR3 region: CASSSQYEKLFF. In nucleotides, the CDR3 is TGTGCCAGCAGCTCCCAATATGAAAAACTGTTTTTT.

The chain joins TRBV19 to TRBJ2-7; TRBD2 is a possible D gene (5 bases). From germline, CDR1 is LNHDA and CDR2 SQIVND (reference sequence). V was pared by 11 bases and J by 4 bases, with 12 bases between. The CDR3 extends over 11 amino acids. The CDR3 DNA reads as TGTGCCTCCCGGGGTTATTACGAGCAGTACTTC. This codes for CASRGYYEQYF.